This T cell receptor beta chain was identified during a study of cytomegalovirus exposure and HLA in healthy donors. Points from the study as a whole: The later analysis indicated that the majority of CMV-associated TCR beta chains appeared HLA-restricted.

Concerning this clone itself: The antigen is undetermined.

The PCR contained 60 Vbeta and 13 Jbeta primers. Here immunoSEQ multiplex PCR was the method, and the copy in TCRdb shows in-frame clones only, minus some. The data contain more than 200,000 clones, about 81% of them singletons. Germline V gene sequence: CDR1 SGHNT, CDR2 YYREEE (reference sequence). There are 13 residues in the CDR3. The ends were cut back, 3 bases at V and 8 bases at J, with 12 bases in the middle. The sequenced material came from PBMCs. The genes are TRBV5-4 and TRBJ2-1; possibly TRBD2 for D (5 bases). The receptor was derived from a man aged 40-49 years in good health and CMV-seropositive. CDR3 amino acids: CASSSEAADEQFF. The DNA of the CDR3 is TGTGCCAGCAGCTCCGAGGCAGCGGATGAGCAGTTCTTC.